Listed here is a single T cell receptor (beta chain). The antigen is not known. Random hexamers were used to reverse transcribe an amount of roughly 0.5 to 1 ug RNA. Using its own MiXCR run on the immunoSEQ multiplex PCR reads, TCRdb lists one record per CDR3 protein. The profile shows about 22,000 distinct CDR3 sequences, 90% to 95% of them singletons. High-throughput TCR beta sequencing covered peripheral CD8+ and CD4+ T cells. Negative magnetic isolation gave CD8+ and CD4+ cells; FACS enriched CD8+ TEMRA. Trimming removed 7 bases at V and 3 bases at J, with 19 bases between. In germline, CDR1 is SEHNR, CDR2 FQNEAQ (reference sequence). The CDR3 sequence is 16 residues long. This sample was taken from a study of CD8 T cells in Susac syndrome. Whole-study findings and limits: TCR sequencing and HLA analysis covered a relatively small number of individuals.

The TCR originated in a human donor in good health. The sequenced sample was CD8+ T cells from PBMCs. This chain uses TRBV7-9 with TRBJ2-4, with TRBD2 as a possible D gene (7 bases). The CDR3 is CASTRGGGSGKNIQYF. The DNA for the CDR3 is TGTGCCAGCACCCGAGGGGGGGGCTCGGGCAAAAACATTCAGTACTTC.